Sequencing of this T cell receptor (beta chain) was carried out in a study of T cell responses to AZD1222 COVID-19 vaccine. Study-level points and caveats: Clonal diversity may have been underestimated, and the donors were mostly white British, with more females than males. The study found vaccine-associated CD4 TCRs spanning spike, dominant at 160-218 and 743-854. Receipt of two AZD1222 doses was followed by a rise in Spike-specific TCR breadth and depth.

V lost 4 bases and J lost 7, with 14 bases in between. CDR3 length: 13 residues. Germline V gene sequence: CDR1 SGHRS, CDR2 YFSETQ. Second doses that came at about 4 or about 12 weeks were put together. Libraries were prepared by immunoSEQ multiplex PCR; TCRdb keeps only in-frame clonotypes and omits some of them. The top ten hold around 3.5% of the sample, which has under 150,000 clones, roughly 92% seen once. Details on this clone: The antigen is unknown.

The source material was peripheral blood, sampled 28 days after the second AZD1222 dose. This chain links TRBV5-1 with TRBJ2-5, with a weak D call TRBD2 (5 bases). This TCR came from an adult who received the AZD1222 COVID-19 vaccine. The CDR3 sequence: CASSPGDGATQYF. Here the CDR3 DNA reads TGCGCCAGCAGCCCCGGGGATGGCGCGACCCAGTACTTC.